What follows are 25 T cell receptor beta chains derived from one specimen sequenced in a study of cytomegalovirus exposure and HLA in healthy donors. Sequencing was performed with immunoSEQ multiplex PCR; in TCRdb, only in-frame clones are kept and a portion is missing. Counted here are approximately 160,000 clones, about 90% occurring once; the ten biggest clones make up 3%. Sequencing was done on a sample of PBMCs. These TCRs come from a woman aged 18-30 years in good health and CMV-seropositive.

The chain employs TRBV5-1 and TRBJ2-1; TRBD1 agrees at 7 bases. J lost 5 bases, V lost 2 bases, and 7 bases had no gene match. CDR1 and CDR2 from the germline V gene are SGHRS and YFSETQ. This CDR3 spans 15 amino acids. CDR3 sequence: CASSFDGTANNEQFF. The DNA for the CDR3 is TGCGCCAGCAGCTTTGATGGGACAGCTAACAATGAGCAGTTCTTC.

This clone was seen a handful of times. This rearrangement joins TRBV28 to TRBJ1-2; D unresolved. Germline values: CDR1 MDHEN, CDR2 SYDVKM. The CDR3 length is 11 residues. V gave up 6 bases and J gave up 3 bases, with 5 bases separating them. In DNA, the CDR3 is TGTGCCAGCAGCCAGTACTATGGCTACACCTTC. Amino acid sequence: CASSQYYGYTF.

The V gene is TRBV5-1, the J gene TRBJ1-1; D might be TRBD1 (5 bases). Germline V gene sequence: CDR1 SGHRS, CDR2 YFSETQ. This CDR3 is built from 12 residues. The germline V and J ends were trimmed by 3 bases and 11 bases, with 14 bases remaining between them. The CDR3 DNA is TGCGCCAGCAGCTACGACAGCTCAGATGCTTTCTTT. It yields the protein CASSYDSSDAFF.

The chain joins TRBV2 to TRBJ1-5, with TRBD1 as a possible D gene (6 bases). Germline values: CDR1 SNHLY, CDR2 FYNNEI. The CDR3 is made up of 15 amino acids. The V gene lost 0 bases and the J gene lost 3 bases, with 9 bases spanning the gap. CDR3 protein: CASSEARTDNQPQHF. The CDR3 DNA sequence: TGTGCCAGCAGTGAAGCGAGGACAGACAATCAGCCCCAGCATTTT.

This clone was seen only once. The chain has TRBV21-1 and TRBJ2-3; TRBD1, the D gene given by the table, was not confirmed from the DNA. TRBV21-1 is annotated as a pseudogene. The CDR3 contains 13 residues. CDR3 DNA: TGTGCCAGCAGCAGCCGCAGGGCAGATACGCAGTATTTT. It is translated as CASSSRRADTQYF.

The chain employs TRBV10-1 and TRBJ2-2, with unresolved D. CDR1 WNHNN and CDR2 SYGVQD come from the germline V gene (reference sequence). V shed 6 bases and J shed 4 bases, with 6 bases lying between them. The CDR3 extends over 12 amino acids. The CDR3 sequence: CASSGSTGELFF. The CDR3 region has the DNA TGCGCCAGCAGCGGTAGCACCGGGGAGCTGTTTTTT.

The chain employs TRBV5-1 and TRBJ2-5; maybe TRBD2 (6 bases). Trimming stripped 4 bases from V and 5 bases from J, with 15 bases between. The CDR3 sequence is 14 residues long. Per germline, CDR1 SGHRS and CDR2 YFSETQ. The CDR3 DNA reads as TGCGCCAGCAGCCCGGGACTTTCCTCGGAGACCCAGTACTTC. This gives the protein CASSPGLSSETQYF.

This clone showed up just once. The V call is TRBV18, the J call TRBJ1-1; 12 bases agree with TRBD1. The CDR3 totals 18 residues. Germline lookup yields CDR1 KGHSH and CDR2 LQKENI. The junction had 9 bases not matched to a gene; V was cut back by 3 bases and J by 1 base. The CDR3 is CASSPRAGQGARNTEAFF. The CDR3 coding sequence is TGTGCCAGCTCACCCCGGGCGGGACAGGGGGCAAGGAACACTGAAGCTTTCTTT.

The V call is TRBV4-2, the J call TRBJ2-3; 12 bases are a match to TRBD2. Per the germline V gene, CDR1 is LGHNA and CDR2 is YNFKEQ. This CDR3 is built from 15 residues. The V segment lost 2 bases and the J segment 6 bases; nucleotides outside the gene matches: 3. CDR3 region: CASSQRTSGVDTQYF. CDR3 sequence (DNA): TGTGCCAGCAGCCAAAGGACTAGCGGGGTTGATACGCAGTATTTT.

CDR3 coding DNA: TGTGCCAGTAGTATAGATAGTGCGGGACTGTACAATGAGCAGTTCTTC. Amino acids: CASSIDSAGLYNEQFF. The gene calls are TRBV19 and TRBJ2-1; a possible D gene is TRBD2 (6 bases). The CDR3 has 16 residues. The germline V gene encodes CDR1 LNHDA and CDR2 SQIVND (reference sequence). The germline V and J ends were trimmed by 0 bases and 4 bases, with 13 bases remaining between them.

CDR3 in amino acids: CASSGTVSGELFF. Here the CDR3 DNA reads TGCGCCAGCAGCGGGACAGTCAGCGGGGAGCTGTTTTTT. The chain recombines TRBV10-2 with TRBJ2-2; TRBD1 matches 7 bases. The germline gives CDR1 WSHSY, CDR2 SAAADI. V shed 6 bases, J shed 7 bases, and the junction held 5 bases outside the gene matches. The CDR3 loop spans 13 amino acids.

The chain joins TRBV11-2 to TRBJ2-5, with 9 bases matching TRBD2. The CDR3 length is 16 residues. The germline V gene encodes CDR1 SGHAT and CDR2 FQNNGV. The ends lost 6 bases at V and 1 base at J; junction bases unmatched: 9. This CDR3 reads CASSQLAGPPQETQYF. CDR3 sequence (DNA): TGTGCCAGCAGTCAGCTAGCGGGGCCCCCCCAAGAGACCCAGTACTTC.

This chain's CDR3 is CASSNDRQVLSGNTIYF. CDR3 sequence (DNA): TGTGCCAGCAGCAACGATCGACAGGTCCTCTCTGGAAACACCATATATTTT. This rearrangement joins TRBV5-4 to TRBJ1-3; TRBD1 might be the D (6 bases). CDR3 length equals 17 residues. Germline V lookup: CDR1 SGHNT, CDR2 YYREEE (reference sequence). Trimming stripped 4 bases from V and 0 bases from J, with 17 bases between.

V gene TRBV4-1 combines with J gene TRBJ2-7, with D maybe TRBD1 (6 bases). V was clipped by 1 base and J by 2 bases, with 18 bases between them. The germline CDR1 and CDR2 sequences are MGHRA and YSYEKL. The CDR3 is made up of 17 amino acids. CDR3 DNA: TGCGCCAGCAGCCAAGGTCTTGGCAGGGGAGCCCCCTACGAGCAGTACTTC. Translation: CASSQGLGRGAPYEQYF.

This rearrangement joins TRBV5-1 to TRBJ2-7; a possible D gene is TRBD1 (6 bases). This CDR3 has 14 residues. CDR1 is SGHRS and CDR2 is YFSETQ in the germline V gene. Trimming stripped 3 bases from V and 4 bases from J, with 14 bases between. CDR3 DNA: TGCGCCAGCAGCTCCCAGACAGGAGAGTACGAGCAGTACTTC. It specifies CASSSQTGEYEQYF.

Turning to this clone: Germline is not matched at one junction end, which may reflect a read error. J is TRBJ2-2 and V is TRBV7-6; D is possibly TRBD1 (6 bases). Germline V lookup: CDR1 SGHVS, CDR2 FNYEAQ. CDR3 length: 15 residues. The CDR3 here is CASSRPQGPTEELFF. The CDR3 DNA reads TGTGCCAGCAGCCGACCTCAGGGGCCCACCGAGGAGCTGTTTTTT.

This clone is a singleton in its sample. The CDR3 region is CASSQGTSGRGYTDTQYF. The CDR3 DNA follows: TGCGCCAGCAGCCAGGGGACTAGCGGGAGGGGCTACACAGATACGCAGTATTTT. This chain uses TRBV4-3 with TRBJ2-3, with TRBD2 matching over 16 bases. CDR3 length equals 18 residues. Germline values: CDR1 LGHNA, CDR2 YSLEER. The V and J ends lost 3 bases and 2 bases, in that order; junction bases with no gene match: 5.

The V call is TRBV10-3, the J call TRBJ2-2, with D tentatively TRBD2 (5 bases). CDR3 size: 14 residues. V lost 8 bases and J lost 6, with 16 bases in between. Germline assignment: CDR1 ENHRY and CDR2 SYGVKD. CDR3 nucleotides: TGTGCCATCTGGGTTCCTTCCGGGGCCGGGGAGCTGTTTTTT. Amino acids: CAIWVPSGAGELFF.

The chain couples TRBV5-4 to TRBJ2-7; 12 positions agree with TRBD2. Germline V gives CDR1 SGHNT, CDR2 YYREEE (reference sequence). This CDR3 has 17 residues. The ends lost 0 bases at V and 5 bases at J; junction bases unmatched: 9. The CDR3 coding sequence is TGTGCCAGCAGCTTGGGACTAGCGGGGGTCGGGAATGACGAGCAGTACTTC. It yields the protein CASSLGLAGVGNDEQYF.

The chain is built from TRBV2 and TRBJ2-1, with D uncertain. Trimming removed 7 bases at V and 2 bases at J, with 6 bases between. This CDR3 has 12 residues. The germline CDR1 and CDR2 sequences are SNHLY and FYNNEI. Here the CDR3 DNA reads TGTGCCAGCACCATCCCCTACAATGAGCAGTTCTTC. This sequence encodes CASTIPYNEQFF.

This clone was seen a single time. V gene TRBV30 combines with J gene TRBJ1-6, with 11 bases identical to TRBD1. With V trimmed by 1 base and J by 2 bases, 1 base remained unmatched. The CDR3 loop spans 16 amino acids. Germline assignment: CDR1 GTSNPN and CDR2 SVGIG (reference sequence). DNA of the CDR3: TGTGCCTGGAGTGCGGGACAGGGGGCCTATAATTCACCCCTCCACTTT. This encodes CAWSAGQGAYNSPLHF. Full variable domain (missing parts from reference TRBV30 and TRBJ1-6): SQTIHQWPATLVQPVGSPLSLECTVEGTSNPNLYWYRQAAGRGLQLLFYSVGIGQISSEVPQNLSASRPQDRQFILSSKKLLLSDSGFYLCAWSAGQGAYNSPLHFGNGTRLTVT.

The J gene is TRBJ2-2, the V gene TRBV7-2; tentative D call: TRBD1 (5 bases). Germline loops: CDR1 SGHTA, CDR2 FQGNSA. This CDR3 is built from 15 residues. The V gene lost 5 bases and the J gene lost 3 bases, with 13 bases spanning the gap. CDR3 bases: TGTGCCAGCAGCCGAAAGGGGATACACACCGGGGAGCTGTTTTTT. It is translated as CASSRKGIHTGELFF.

CDR3 DNA: TGTGCCAGCAGCTCTATTGGGGGCTGGCAAGAGACCCAGTACTTC. It encodes CASSSIGGWQETQYF. This chain connects TRBV11-2 to TRBJ2-5; the D gene is possibly TRBD1 (6 bases). Trimming left V 4 bases short and J 2 bases short, with 14 bases between. Germline assignment: CDR1 SGHAT and CDR2 FQNNGV. This CDR3 has 15 residues.

The chain links TRBV11-2 to TRBJ1-2; D is possibly TRBD1 (5 bases). This CDR3 is built from 14 residues. Germline CDR1 and CDR2: SGHAT and FQNNGV. Trimming pared 4 bases from V and 2 bases from J, leaving 11 bases between. CDR3 sequence: CASSSLAGNYGYTF. Written as DNA, the CDR3 is TGTGCCAGCAGCTCCTTGGCAGGGAACTATGGCTACACCTTC. Looking up the rest from reference TRBV11-2 and TRBJ1-2 gives the full variable domain: EAGVAQSPRYKIIEKRQSVAFWCNPISGHATLYWYQQILGQGPKLLIQFQNNGVVDDSQLPKDRFSAERLKGVDSTLKIQPAKLEDSAVYLCASSSLAGNYGYTFGSGTRLTVV.

This clone occurred once. J is TRBJ1-1 and V is TRBV28; tentatively, D is TRBD1 (6 bases). V shed 3 bases and J shed 3 bases, with 14 bases lying between them. The CDR3 has 15 residues. Germline CDR1 is MDHEN and CDR2 is SYDVKM. CDR3 sequence reads: CASSFSLRGDTEAFF. CDR3 in DNA: TGTGCCAGCAGTTTCTCCCTCAGGGGAGACACTGAAGCTTTCTTT.